Listed below are T cell receptor beta chains from one sample, sequenced in a study of cytomegalovirus exposure and HLA in healthy donors. Assay used: immunoSEQ multiplex PCR; TCRdb lists only in-frame clones, some missing. The data hold about 160,000 clones, with about 80% observed a single time. Sequencing was carried out using PBMCs. The receptors derive from a middle-aged woman in good health and CMV-seronegative. The CDR3 runs from the conserved cysteine through the conserved F or W. The D gene is left open where the match is weak. Clone size is shown for a subset of rows, as once, few, many or a class of expanded clone.

TRBD1	once	TRBV11-3	TRBJ1-1	CASSLGQGHTEAFF	TGTGCCAGCAGCTTAGGACAGGGGCACACTGAAGCTTTCTTT
NA	NA	TRBV6-6	TRBJ1-2	CASSQGPRGYTF	TGTGCCAGCAGCCAGGGGCCTCGGGGCTACACCTTC
NA	few	TRBV7-9	TRBJ2-7	CASSLVAGAYEQYF	TGTGCCAGCAGCTTAGTAGCAGGGGCCTACGAGCAGTACTTC
NA	NA	TRBV15	TRBJ1-5	CATSRDLDQPQHF	TGTGCCACCAGCAGAGATTTAGATCAGCCCCAGCATTTT
NA	NA	TRBV29-1	TRBJ2-5	CSLRETQETQYF	TGCAGCCTCCGGGAGACCCAAGAGACCCAGTACTTC
TRBD2	NA	TRBV20-1	TRBJ2-7	CASGSSYEQYF	TGCGCTAGCGGGTCCTCCTACGAGCAGTACTTC
TRBD1	NA	TRBV15	TRBJ1-2	CATSRDRQGYGYTF	TGTGCCACCAGCAGAGATCGACAGGGGTATGGCTACACCTTC
NA	NA	TRBV30	TRBJ2-3	CAWSLPLSVGGSTDTQYF	TGTGCCTGGAGTCTACCCCTTTCCGTCGGCGGGAGCACAGATACGCAGTATTTT
TRBD2	once	TRBV2	TRBJ2-7	CASSSGTSGRAPYEQYF	TGTGCCAGCAGTTCCGGGACTAGCGGGAGGGCCCCCTACGAGCAGTACTTC
NA	NA	TRBV7-2	TRBJ2-5	CASSPKGAQYF	TGTGCCAGCAGCCCGAAAGGGGCCCAGTACTTC
TRBD1	NA	TRBV5-1	TRBJ1-5	CASSLDRGNQPQHF	TGCGCCAGCAGCTTAGACAGGGGGAATCAGCCCCAGCATTTT
NA	NA	TRBV28	TRBJ1-2	CAVGAGLNYGYTF	TGTGCCGTTGGGGCAGGTCTTAACTATGGCTACACCTTC
NA	NA	TRBV18	TRBJ2-7	CASSTRDSLPGQYF	TGTGCCAGCTCAACACGGGACTCCCTCCCGGGGCAGTACTTC
TRBD1	NA	TRBV11-2	TRBJ1-2	CASGTPGQITTNYGYTF	TGTGCCAGCGGAACCCCGGGACAGATAACGACTAACTATGGCTACACCTTC
TRBD1	once	TRBV29-1	TRBJ2-7	CSVLTGDSYEQYF	TGCAGCGTTTTGACAGGGGATTCCTACGAGCAGTACTTC
TRBD1	NA	TRBV5-8	TRBJ2-1	CASTLVGQGYNEQFF	TGTGCCAGCACTTTAGTGGGACAGGGGTACAATGAGCAGTTCTTC
TRBD1	once	TRBV27	TRBJ1-1	CASSRAGTGVTNTEAFF	TGTGCCAGCAGCCGCGCCGGGACAGGGGTGACGAACACTGAAGCTTTCTTT
NA	NA	TRBV7-3	TRBJ2-6	CASSLIQGVGANVLTF	TGTGCCAGCAGCTTAATCCAGGGCGTCGGGGCCAACGTCCTGACTTTC
TRBD1	NA	TRBV6-5	TRBJ1-1	CASTLNRGRGEAFF	TGTGCCAGCACCCTTAACAGGGGGCGGGGTGAAGCTTTCTTT
NA	NA	TRBV6-6	TRBJ1-5	CASYYGHLSNQPQHF	TGTGCCAGCTATTATGGCCATTTGAGCAATCAGCCCCAGCATTTT
TRBD2	once	TRBV5-1	TRBJ2-7	CASSLWGEGSYEQYF	TGCGCCAGCAGCTTGTGGGGGGAGGGGTCCTACGAGCAGTACTTC
TRBD2	once	TRBV28	TRBJ2-1	CASSTSGRIDNEQFF	TGTGCCAGCAGTACTAGCGGGAGAATCGACAATGAGCAGTTCTTC
TRBD1	NA	TRBV6-6	TRBJ1-2	CASSGQGGGSDYGYTF	TGTGCCAGCAGCGGACAGGGTGGCGGTTCTGACTATGGCTACACCTTC
TRBD1	NA	TRBV5-4	TRBJ2-1	CASSLQGALLYNEQFF	TGTGCCAGCAGTTTACAGGGGGCTCTGCTTTACAATGAGCAGTTCTTC
NA	few	TRBV5-1	TRBJ2-7	CASSLWLAKGEQYF	TGCGCCAGCAGCTTGTGGCTAGCGAAGGGCGAGCAGTACTTC
TRBD1	NA	TRBV30	TRBJ1-5	CAWGTGGGQPQHF	TGTGCCTGGGGAACAGGGGGCGGGCAGCCCCAGCATTTT
NA	NA	TRBV18	TRBJ1-1	CASSLSGPNTEAFF	TGTGCCAGCTCACTTAGTGGTCCCAACACTGAAGCTTTCTTT
NA	NA	TRBV11-3	TRBJ2-5	CASSFVNSVQETQYF	TGTGCCAGCAGCTTTGTAAATAGCGTGCAAGAGACCCAGTACTTC
NA	few	TRBV29-1	TRBJ1-1	CSAPTPPGGTEAFF	TGCAGCGCGCCGACACCCCCGGGGGGTACTGAAGCTTTCTTT
TRBD1	NA	TRBV10-3	TRBJ2-7	CAIGQNRGRTPYEQYF	TGTGCCATCGGTCAAAACAGGGGGCGCACCCCCTACGAGCAGTACTTC
NA	few	TRBV4-1	TRBJ2-3	CASSPPLEDTQYF	TGCGCCAGCAGCCCCCCGCTAGAAGATACGCAGTATTTT
NA	few	TRBV5-1	TRBJ2-2	CASSFSLSSTGELFF	TGCGCCAGCAGCTTTTCCCTAAGTTCCACCGGGGAGCTGTTTTTT
NA	NA	TRBV30	TRBJ1-1	CAWSRHKNTEAFF	TGTGCCTGGAGCAGACATAAGAACACTGAAGCTTTCTTT
TRBD2	NA	TRBV10-3	TRBJ2-7	CAISESRTSGFYEQYF	TGTGCCATCAGTGAGTCAAGGACTAGCGGCTTTTACGAGCAGTACTTC
NA	NA	TRBV29-1	TRBJ1-2	CSVAEAGVGVDTF	TGCAGCGTTGCCGAGGCAGGGGTAGGTGTAGACACCTTC
TRBD2	NA	TRBV14	TRBJ2-1	CASSQDKAGRAGNEQFF	TGTGCCAGCAGCCAAGATAAGGCGGGGAGGGCCGGCAATGAGCAGTTCTTC
TRBD2	NA	TRBV19	TRBJ2-1	CASSIGSGGGNEQFF	TGTGCCAGTAGTATCGGGAGCGGGGGGGGCAATGAGCAGTTCTTC
TRBD1	NA	TRBV27	TRBJ1-1	CASSNYRGGSGTEAFF	TGTGCCAGCAGTAACTACAGGGGGGGATCGGGCACTGAAGCTTTCTTT
NA	NA	TRBV30	TRBJ1-1	CAWSWARNTEAFF	TGTGCCTGGAGCTGGGCAAGGAACACTGAAGCTTTCTTT
TRBD1	NA	TRBV19	TRBJ1-3	CASSIQQGAIGNTIYF	TGTGCCAGTAGTATACAACAGGGGGCGATAGGAAACACCATATATTTT
TRBD1	NA	TRBV5-4	TRBJ2-2	CASSGGQGYDTGELFF	TGTGCCAGCAGCGGGGGACAGGGGTACGACACCGGGGAGCTGTTTTTT
NA	NA	TRBV11-3	TRBJ2-7	CASSPQTESEQYF	TGTGCCAGCAGCCCCCAGACGGAGTCCGAGCAGTACTTC
TRBD2	few	TRBV9	TRBJ2-7	CASSVTAGEGRNEQYF	TGTGCCAGCAGCGTAACAGCGGGAGAAGGTCGGAACGAGCAGTACTTC
TRBD1	NA	TRBV2	TRBJ2-1	CASSERQGSYNEQFF	TGTGCCAGCAGTGAAAGACAGGGCTCCTACAATGAGCAGTTCTTC
TRBD2	NA	TRBV13	TRBJ2-7	CASSSMDIPGLAAYEQYF	TGTGCCAGCAGCTCGATGGATATTCCGGGACTAGCGGCCTACGAGCAGTACTTC
NA	NA	TRBV27	TRBJ2-7	CASSLQYSTYEQYF	TGTGCCAGCAGTTTACAATACTCGACCTACGAGCAGTACTTC
NA	NA	TRBV5-1	TRBJ1-1	CASSFLQANTEAFF	TGCGCCAGCAGCTTCCTCCAGGCGAACACTGAAGCTTTCTTT
TRBD2	NA	TRBV9	TRBJ2-7	CASSVGLAGIEQYF	TGTGCCAGCAGCGTAGGACTAGCGGGGATCGAGCAGTACTTC
TRBD1	NA	TRBV5-5	TRBJ1-5	CASSLFTIDRGIDNQPQHF	TGTGCCAGCAGTCTATTCACCATTGACAGGGGTATCGACAATCAGCCCCAGCATTTT
NA	NA	TRBV6-5	TRBJ2-3	CASRQGPDTQYF	TGTGCCAGCAGGCAGGGGCCAGATACGCAGTATTTT
TRBD2	NA	TRBV19	TRBJ2-2	CASRGNQREGGFTGELFF	TGTGCCAGTAGGGGGAACCAGCGGGAGGGAGGGTTCACCGGGGAGCTGTTTTTT
NA	NA	TRBV28	TRBJ2-1	CASSLPRDFHNEQFF	TGTGCCAGCAGTTTGCCCCGGGACTTCCACAATGAGCAGTTCTTC
NA	NA	TRBV10-3	TRBJ1-1	CAISAPGVENTEAFF	TGTGCCATCAGTGCCCCAGGGGTGGAGAACACTGAAGCTTTCTTT